The source of this T cell receptor beta chain is a study of cytomegalovirus exposure and HLA in healthy donors. Study findings and constraints: Researchers catalogued about 150 TCR beta chains as cytomegalovirus-associated.

This clone was seen at least ten times. No antigen is known for it. CDR1 is MNHEY, CDR2 SMNVEV, per germline (reference sequence). V lost 6 bases, J lost 3 bases, and 14 bases lay in between. The CDR3 runs 15 residues. Method: immunoSEQ multiplex PCR; TCRdb's copy keeps in-frame clones and lacks some. The sample contains 150,000 to 200,000 clones, around 81% of which appear only once. Sequencing was performed on PBMCs. The TCR originated in a man aged 25-45 years in good health and CMV-seropositive. The V gene is TRBV27, the J gene TRBJ1-4; D ambiguous. The CDR3 coding sequence is TGTGCCAGCAGCCGATATGCGATAGCTAATGAAAAACTGTTTTTT. Translated: CASSRYAIANEKLFF.